The clone carrying this T cell receptor beta chain was seen a handful of times. Its antigen is still unknown. The sample comes from a study of T cell repertoires in cytomegalovirus infection. One entry per CDR3 protein results from TCRdb running MiXCR on the reads. The sample holds hundreds of thousands of distinct CDR3 sequences, around 30% seen once. The CDR3 spans 13 residues. The V end lost 8 bases, the J end lost 1 base, and 11 bases lay between the germline ends. Germline V gene sequence: CDR1 MDHEN, CDR2 SYDVKM. This sequence was found in a human donor in good health (CMV status not recorded). Some clones in this sample may be carry-over from other donors' samples. This rearrangement joins TRBV28 to TRBJ1-1; D is undetermined. The material was cultured CD8+ T cells from PBMCs, obtained from culture after CMV antigen stimulation. The CDR3 DNA is TGTGCCAGCTGTTGGGAGGGGAACACTGAAGCTTTCTTT. Translated: CASCWEGNTEAFF.